The T cell receptor (beta chain) described here comes from a study of CD8+CD57+ T cells in acquired aplastic anemia. Overall study: CD4+ and CD8+ cells, once sorted, gave DNA averaging roughly 3.2 ug.

Template material for TCR beta VDJ and CDR3 profiling consisted of genomic DNA. TCRdb re-called the reads through MiXCR, storing one row per CDR3 protein. The sample contains fewer than 250,000 distinct CDR3 sequences, almost 50% of which appear only once. On this clonotype itself: The antigen remains unidentified. Relative to the germline gene, one junction end is altered; a read error may explain this.

Those patients picked for sequencing had displayed CD8+CD57+ cell expansion on flow cytometry. Severe acquired aplastic anemia was present in every patient. No therapy had been given to the patients at the time of blood sampling. Study results and limitations: Between patients and controls, approximately 29 CD8+ CDR3 sequences were found in common.

The CDR3 consists of 14 residues. CDR1 SGHRS and CDR2 YFSETQ come from the germline V gene. The V call is TRBV5-1, the J call TRBJ1-4; the D gene is possibly TRBD1 (5 bases). This receptor was identified in a human donor with aplastic anemia. The sequenced sample consisted of sorted CD4+, CD8+, or CD8+CD57+ T cells (not recorded which) from PBMCs. The CDR3, as DNA: TGCGCCAGCAGCCAGTACGGGACGCATGAAAAACTGTGTTTT. Translated: CASSQYGTHEKLCF.